The 18 T cell receptor beta chains below were found in one sample sequenced in a study of prognosis after radiotherapy for stage I lung cancer. From genomic DNA, TCR beta CDR3 was amplified by two-round multiplex PCR. Each TRBV and TRBJ gene had its own primer in the first PCR round. TCRdb re-called the multiplex PCR reads through MiXCR, storing one row per CDR3 protein. The sample consists of about 8,500 distinct CDR3 sequences, 62% of them appearing once. This material consisted of PBMCs, taken before or after stereotactic body radiation therapy (not recorded which). Receptors originate from a donor aged 50 or older with non-small cell lung cancer.

The chain is built from TRBV24-1 and TRBJ1-1, with TRBD1 matching 11 bases. Trimming removed 3 bases from V and 1 base from J; junction bases left unmatched: 3. CDR1 is KGHDR and CDR2 is SFDVKD in the germline V gene. The CDR3 is 16 amino acids. The CDR3 protein is CATSDHGQGANTEAFF. CDR3 nucleotide sequence: TGTGCCACCAGTGATCACGGACAGGGGGCGAACACTGAAGCTTTCTTT.

The chain recombines TRBV4-1 with TRBJ1-2; the D is unclear. The germline gives CDR1 MGHRA, CDR2 YSYEKL. The CDR3 has 15 amino acids. Trimming took 0 bases from V and 4 from J, leaving 12 bases between them. The CDR3, as DNA: TGCGCCAGCAGCCAAGAACCCCAGGCCCGCTATGGCTACACCTTC. Translated: CASSQEPQARYGYTF.

This sequence joins TRBV12-3 or TRBV12-4 and TRBJ1-3, with D unclear. CDR3 length: 15 residues. V lost 7 bases to trimming and J lost 0 bases, with 13 bases between them. CDR3 loop: CASTLLGGSGNTIYF. Written as DNA, the CDR3 is TGTGCCAGCACCTTATTGGGCGGCTCTGGAAACACCATATATTTT.

V is TRBV5-1 and J is TRBJ2-7; the match to TRBD2 covers 9 bases. The CDR3 totals 15 residues. V was clipped by 4 bases and J by 2 bases; unmatched bases: 7. Per germline, CDR1 SGHRS and CDR2 YFSETQ. CDR3 residues: CASSISGGSPYEQYF. CDR3 in DNA: TGCGCCAGCAGCATTAGCGGGGGTTCCCCCTACGAGCAGTACTTC.

The V gene is TRBV2, the J gene TRBJ1-2, with a tentative D call TRBD1 (5 bases). V shed 4 bases and J shed 7 bases, with 13 bases lying between them. CDR1 and CDR2 from the germline V gene are SNHLY and FYNNEI. CDR3 size: 13 residues. CDR3 DNA: TGTGCCAGCAGTGCGGGAGGGGCTGCTGGCTACACCTTC. Translated: CASSAGGAAGYTF.

Turning to this clonotype: A far larger clone is off by one base, so a read error is likely. This chain uses TRBV6-9 with TRBJ2-7; 10 bases fit TRBD2. Germline CDR1 MNHGY, CDR2 SVAAGI. V lost 8 bases to trimming and J lost 7 bases; unmatched junction nucleotides: 14. The CDR3 spans 15 residues. The CDR3 DNA reads TGTGCCAGCTTCATCGACAGCGGGAGGGCCGGTGAGCAGTACTTC. Translation: CASFIDSGRAGEQYF.

Judged by abundance, this clonotype is medium-sized. The chain uses TRBV9 and TRBJ2-1; D unclear. V was clipped by 1 base and J by 6 bases, with 5 bases between them. CDR1 is SGDLS, CDR2 YYNGEE, per germline. CDR3 length equals 12 residues. CDR3 loop: CASSVMGNEQFF. The CDR3 nucleotides read TGTGCCAGCAGCGTAATGGGCAATGAGCAGTTCTTC. Drawing the rest from reference TRBV9 and TRBJ2-1, the complete variable domain is DSGVTQTPKHLITATGQRVTLRCSPRSGDLSVYWYQQSLDQGLQFLIQYYNGEERAKGNILERFSAQQFPDLHSELNLSSLELGDSALYFCASSVMGNEQFFGPGTRLTVL.

The rearrangement joins TRBV9 to TRBJ2-7, with 9 bases matching TRBD1. V lost 1 base, J lost 1 base, and 3 bases stayed unmatched. CDR1 and CDR2 (germline): SGDLS, YYNGEE. There are 15 residues in the CDR3. The CDR3 region is CASSVRGQGSYEQYF. CDR3 coding DNA: TGTGCCAGCAGCGTAAGGGGACAGGGATCCTACGAGCAGTACTTC. Drawing the rest from reference TRBV9 and TRBJ2-7, the complete variable domain is DSGVTQTPKHLITATGQRVTLRCSPRSGDLSVYWYQQSLDQGLQFLIQYYNGEERAKGNILERFSAQQFPDLHSELNLSSLELGDSALYFCASSVRGQGSYEQYFGPGTRLTVT.

This clonotype was seen a single time. The genes are TRBV2 and TRBJ1-2; D is uncertain. The CDR3 is 14 amino acids. V lost 3 bases and J 4 bases, leaving 12 bases between the germline ends. Germline lookup yields CDR1 SNHLY and CDR2 FYNNEI. The CDR3 DNA sequence: TGTGCCAGCAGTGATAAGGGCCCTCGCTATGGCTACACCTTC. It yields the protein CASSDKGPRYGYTF.

The rearrangement links TRBV2 to TRBJ1-1; D unclear. This CDR3 has 11 residues. In germline, CDR1 is SNHLY, CDR2 FYNNEI. The V gene lost 8 bases and the J gene lost 3 bases, with 7 bases spanning the gap. In nucleotides, the CDR3 is TGTGCCAGCCAACATGACACTGAAGCTTTCTTT. Its protein product is CASQHDTEAFF. The complete variable domain, with remaining parts taken from reference TRBV2 and TRBJ1-1, reads EPEVTQTPSHQVTQMGQEVILRCVPISNHLYFYWYRQILGQKVEFLVSFYNNEISEKSEIFDDQFSVERPDGSNFTLKIRSTKLEDSAMYFCASQHDTEAFFGQGTRLTVV.

By frequency in the sample, this clonotype is medium-sized (0.01 to 0.1%). The V and J genes are TRBV5-8 and TRBJ1-5; 7 bases line up with TRBD1. Germline V lookup: CDR1 SGHTS, CDR2 YDEGEE. This CDR3 has 15 amino acids. With 5 bases clipped from V and 2 bases from J, the junction kept 7 bases outside the gene matches. The CDR3 is CASSLNRGGNQPQHF. The CDR3, as DNA: TGTGCCAGCAGTCTGAACAGGGGTGGCAATCAGCCCCAGCATTTT.

The chain has TRBV5-1 and TRBJ1-6; 8 bases are shared with TRBD1. Germline CDR1 reads SGHRS; CDR2 reads YFSETQ. Germline trimming cut 4 bases from V and 5 bases from J; bases unmatched to any gene: 5. The CDR3 contains 15 residues. The CDR3 DNA is TGCGCCAGCAGCCTCGGGACAGGCAATAATTCACCCCTCCACTTT. This sequence encodes CASSLGTGNNSPLHF.

This clonotype is classed as medium-sized. The chain has TRBV7-9 and TRBJ2-1; TRBD2 agrees at 8 bases. Looked up from germline, CDR1 is SEHNR and CDR2 is FQNEAQ (reference sequence). Trimming cost V 5 bases and J 4 bases; bases outside gene matches: 7. The CDR3 contains 15 residues. The CDR3 is CASSLGVAGYNEQFF. CDR3 nucleotide sequence: TGTGCCAGCAGCCTCGGGGTAGCGGGGTACAATGAGCAGTTCTTC.

This chain uses TRBV3-1 with TRBJ1-3; D might be TRBD1 (6 bases). The CDR3 spans 16 residues. V lost 4 bases, J lost 2 bases, and 15 bases lay in between. The germline V gene has CDR1 LGHDT and CDR2 YNNKEL (reference sequence). The CDR3 DNA reads as TGTGCCAGCAGCCCTCCTCTCAGGGGAGCTGGAAACACCATATATTTT. It translates to CASSPPLRGAGNTIYF.

About this clonotype itself: One end of the junction varies from germline; a read error may be responsible. As DNA, the CDR3 is TGTGCCACCATCAGAGATCATGGGGCGGGAAACATTCAGTACTTT. This translates into CATIRDHGAGNIQYF. The chain couples TRBV15 to TRBJ2-4; D is possibly TRBD2 (6 bases). From germline, CDR1 is LNHNV and CDR2 YYDKDF (reference sequence). CDR3 length: 15 amino acids.

The chain employs TRBV20-1 and TRBJ2-7; TRBD1 might be the D (7 bases). Germline V lookup: CDR1 DFQATT, CDR2 SNEGSKA (reference sequence). The CDR3 loop spans 15 amino acids. V was shortened by 5 bases and J by 0 bases, with 17 bases between the two germline ends. The CDR3 sequence: CSAPRRDSSSYEQYF. In DNA form, the CDR3 reads TGCAGTGCTCCGCGGCGGGACAGCAGCTCCTACGAGCAGTACTTC.

The chain uses TRBV6-1 and TRBJ2-6; maybe TRBD1 (6 bases). CDR1 and CDR2 from the germline V gene are MNHNS and SASEGT. The CDR3 covers 18 residues. CDR3 nucleotides: TGTGCAGTCGTTTATAGGGACAAGACCCTTTTTGGGGCCAACGTCCTGACTTTC. Protein sequence: CAVVYRDKTLFGANVLTF.

Turning to this clonotype: The junction shows a germline mismatch at one end, possibly a read error. The chain links TRBV6-4 to TRBJ2-2; 9 nucleotides align to TRBD2. The CDR3 runs to 20 residues. CDR1 and CDR2 (germline): MRHNA, SNTAGT. The CDR3: CASSYSTGLISGSGTGELFF. CDR3 coding DNA: TGTGCCAGCAGTTACTCTACCGGACTAATTAGCGGGAGTGGTACCGGGGAGCTGTTTTTT.